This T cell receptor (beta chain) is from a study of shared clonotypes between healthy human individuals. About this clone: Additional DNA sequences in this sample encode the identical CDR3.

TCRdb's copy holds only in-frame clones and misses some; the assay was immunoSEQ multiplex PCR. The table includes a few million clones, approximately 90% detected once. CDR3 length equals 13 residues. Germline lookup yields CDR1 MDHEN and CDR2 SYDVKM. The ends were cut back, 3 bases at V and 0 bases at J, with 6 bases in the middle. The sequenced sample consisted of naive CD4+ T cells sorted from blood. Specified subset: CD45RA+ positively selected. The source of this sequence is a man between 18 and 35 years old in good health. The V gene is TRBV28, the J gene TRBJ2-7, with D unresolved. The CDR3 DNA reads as TGTGCCAGCAGTTTGAGCAGCTCCTACGAGCAGTACTTC. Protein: CASSLSSSYEQYF. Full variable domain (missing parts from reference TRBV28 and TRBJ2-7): DVKVTQSSRYLVKRTGEKVFLECVQDMDHENMFWYRQDPGLGLRLIYFSYDVKMKEKGDIPEGYSVSREKKERFSLILESASTNQTSMYLCASSLSSSYEQYFGPGTRLTVT.